A selection of T cell receptor beta chains follows, all from one sample in a study of blood T cell repertoires in COVID-19. Clones were sequenced by immunoSEQ multiplex PCR, and TCRdb holds only the in-frame ones, with some missing. This sample yields 150,000 or so clones, of which 80% to 85% are seen a single time; around 5% belongs to the top ten. Sample: PBMCs or T cells enriched from blood (not recorded which). The receptors come from a man aged 65-85 years who had been exposed to COVID-19. CDR3s leave out the opening cysteine and the closing phenylalanine or tryptophan.

TRBV6-2/TRBV6-3 | ASSYSKLPQH
TRBV15 | ATSRDPGRGGAEAF
TRBV9 | ASSVALGASYEQY
TRBV2 | ASTPGEIAEAF
TRBV4-1 | ASSQLNGVYGYT
TRBV5-4 | ASSLGARGPVGYGYT
TRBV6-5 | ASSYSHGAPNQPQH
TRBV7-6 | ASSLGTMWGETQY
TRBV4-3 | ASRGAGASSYNEQF
TRBV5-1 | ASSAQQGDEQY
TRBV4-1 | ASSQDSGSRQF
TRBV27 | ASSPSRAYYNSPLH
TRBV6-5 | ASSTGSFYEQY
TRBV7-9 | ASSLVTGSNEQF
TRBV5-4 | ASSPNSGRHNEQF
TRBV28 | ASSLVGGGYGYT
TRBV30 | VTQRTEAF